This TCR beta chain is from a study of CD8 T cells in Susac syndrome (dated by TCRdb to the late 2010s). Study-level background: Among the sequenced Susac syndrome patients, 5 or 6 had clinically active disease and roughly eight were in clinical remission. At blood withdrawal, Susac syndrome patients were therapy-naive, treated with corticosteroids (with IVIg additionally given to some), or treated with IVIg alone. The study used repertoire sequencing to test whether antigen drove CD8+ T cell activation and differentiation in Susac syndrome.

Peripheral blood CD8+ and CD4+ T cells from healthy donors, Susac syndrome patients and multiple sclerosis patients were profiled by high-throughput TCR beta sequencing. Recently defined diagnostic criteria for definite or probable disease were met by the Susac syndrome patients. Bulk CD8+ and CD4+ T cells were purified by magnetic negative isolation, while CD8+ TEMRA cells were enriched using FACS. Blood was collected in EDTA tubes and processed within 24 hours, with PBMCs isolated through density gradient centrifugation. PBMCs destined for TCR sequencing were cryopreserved in liquid nitrogen and later thawed in a 37 °C water bath. A purity of at least 90% was achieved for sorted or isolated CD4+, CD8+ and CD8+ TEMRA cells. A remark on this clonotype: Its antigen specificity is not known. No per-base quality is available; no much larger clone lies one base away.

The research as a whole found: No clonal expansion was detected in the CD4+ T cell repertoire of Susac syndrome patients. The TCR sequencing and HLA analysis was acknowledged to have included a relatively small number of individuals.

RNA was extracted using the RNeasy kit, and about 0.45 to 1 microgram was reverse transcribed with random hexamers. The immunoSEQ multiplex PCR assay, covering 54 Vbeta and 13 Jbeta segments, was used to amplify TCR beta CDR3 regions. PCR amplification bias was corrected using a synthetic template baseline for primer optimization and computational correction. The authors' pipeline ran thus. Only productive sequences were kept, with reads annotated to V, D and J genes according to IMGT and analyzed in immunoSEQ Analyzer. To calculate clonality, Shannon entropy was normalized by log2 of the number of productive unique sequences and then subtracted from one. Public and private clones were assessed among the 100 most prevalent clones of each patient and control. Susac-specific clones were defined as absent from healthy and MS cohorts, around 970 published viral clones and other ImmuneACCESS disease sequences. The raw public reads went through TCRdb reprocessing: fastp at Q25, MiXCR clone calling, in-frame beta chains kept. CDR3 protein sequences are deduplicated, and each keeps its most common genes and DNA. The V and J calls and clone size come from TCRdb's table, not from the authors' own analysis. The sample yields 150,000 to 200,000 distinct CDR3 sequences; 90% to 95% were counted once. The leading ten clones occupy around 0.079% of the sample.

This TCR was recovered from a human donor with Susac syndrome. The sample comprised CD4+ T cells from PBMCs.

Here the CDR3 is given as CTGLLGGYTF. The DNA sequence reads TGCACCGGCTTACTAGGTGGCTACACCTTC. In this chain, TRBV1 is recombined with TRBJ1-2. TRBV1 has pseudogene status. The CDR3 runs 10 residues from the cysteine to the phenylalanine. Solely the CDR3 DNA is kept, with 30 bases framed from the first base.